This T cell receptor beta chain was captured in a study of T-cell memory formation after mild COVID-19. On the study more broadly: TCR clusters were mostly confined to one donor each.

TCRdb redid the calling of the 5' RACE reads with MiXCR, one entry per CDR3 protein. The data contain 150,000 or so distinct CDR3 sequences, about 15% of them seen just once; the ten biggest clones take up 13% to 15%. CDR3 length: 15 residues. The germline gives CDR1 MNHEY, CDR2 SMNVEV (reference sequence). V lost 0 bases to trimming and J lost 8 bases; unmatched junction nucleotides: 8. The receptor was isolated from an adult woman who had mild COVID-19 (a few samples of this study predate the infection). Cell type and time point are not known. The chain couples TRBV27 to TRBJ1-2; 8 nucleotides align to TRBD1. Sequenced sample: PBMCs or a T cell subset sorted from them (not recorded which). The CDR3 loop is CASSLSFQGASGYTF. CDR3 DNA sequence: TGTGCCAGCAGTTTATCGTTCCAGGGGGCTTCGGGCTACACCTTC.